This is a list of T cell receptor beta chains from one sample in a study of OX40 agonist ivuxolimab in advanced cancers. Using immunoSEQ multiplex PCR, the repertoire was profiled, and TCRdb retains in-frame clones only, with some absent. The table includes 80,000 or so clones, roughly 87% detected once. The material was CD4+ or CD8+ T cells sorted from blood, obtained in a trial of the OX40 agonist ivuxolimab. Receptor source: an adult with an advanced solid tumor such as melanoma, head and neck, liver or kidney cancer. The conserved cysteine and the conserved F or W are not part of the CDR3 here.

CDR3 protein: ASSSLPGLAKNIQY; J gene: TRBJ2-4; V gene: TRBV7-9
CDR3 protein: ASSYSGQTNEKLF; J gene: TRBJ1-4; V gene: TRBV6-6
CDR3 protein: ASRGTGVTNEKLF; J gene: TRBJ1-4; V gene: TRBV25-1
CDR3 protein: ASSWGPYEQY; J gene: TRBJ2-7; V gene: TRBV28
CDR3 protein: ASRTGGGTNEKLF; J gene: TRBJ1-4; V gene: TRBV28
CDR3 protein: ASRRTSEYNEQF; J gene: TRBJ2-1; V gene: TRBV19
CDR3 protein: ASSVGSPRRGYT; J gene: TRBJ1-2; V gene: TRBV6-1
CDR3 protein: ASSQRLTGRSSNTIY; J gene: TRBJ1-3; V gene: TRBV23-1
CDR3 protein: ASSPLAKNIQY; J gene: TRBJ2-4; V gene: TRBV7-6
CDR3 protein: ASSLVASGGAYKDTQY; J gene: TRBJ2-3; V gene: TRBV11-2
CDR3 protein: ATSDGGNWGQPQH; J gene: TRBJ1-5; V gene: TRBV15
CDR3 protein: ASSTGGAEAYEQY; J gene: TRBJ2-7; V gene: TRBV28
CDR3 protein: ASSLGPTETQY; J gene: TRBJ2-5; V gene: TRBV5-1
CDR3 protein: ASSLVPTSSNEQF; J gene: TRBJ2-1; V gene: TRBV6-1